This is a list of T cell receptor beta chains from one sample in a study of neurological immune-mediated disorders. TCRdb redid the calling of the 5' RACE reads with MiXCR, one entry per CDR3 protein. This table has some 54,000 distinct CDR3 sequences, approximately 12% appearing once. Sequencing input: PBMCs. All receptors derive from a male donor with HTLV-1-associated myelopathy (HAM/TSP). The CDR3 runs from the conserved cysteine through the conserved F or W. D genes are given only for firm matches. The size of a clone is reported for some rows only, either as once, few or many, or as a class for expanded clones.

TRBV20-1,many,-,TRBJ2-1,CSARDATGYNEQFF,TGCAGTGCTAGAGACGCGACAGGATACAATGAGCAGTTCTTC
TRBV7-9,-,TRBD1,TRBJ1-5,CASSLGDRGGNQPQHF,TGTGCCAGCAGCTTAGGGGACAGGGGTGGCAATCAGCCCCAGCATTTT
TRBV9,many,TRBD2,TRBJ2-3,CASSVELAGEDTQYF,TGTGCCAGCAGCGTAGAGCTAGCGGGGGAAGATACGCAGTATTTT
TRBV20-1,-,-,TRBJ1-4,CSASRVGEKLFF,TGCAGTGCTAGCAGGGTGGGAGAAAAACTGTTTTTT
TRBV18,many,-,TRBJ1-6,CASSPPQGLGNSPLHF,TGTGCCAGCTCACCACCCCAGGGACTGGGTAATTCACCCCTCCACTTT
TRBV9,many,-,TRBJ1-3,CASSVRAFSGNTIYF,TGTGCCAGCAGCGTAAGAGCCTTCTCTGGAAACACCATATATTTT
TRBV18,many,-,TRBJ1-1,CASSQGYTEAFF,TGTGCCAGCTCCCAGGGTTACACTGAAGCTTTCTTT
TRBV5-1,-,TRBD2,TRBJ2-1,CASSPLAGGPNVQFF,TGCGCCAGCAGCCCACTAGCGGGGGGTCCCAATGTGCAGTTCTTC
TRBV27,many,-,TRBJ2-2,CASSFLGGELFF,TGTGCCAGCAGTTTCTTGGGCGGGGAGCTGTTTTTT
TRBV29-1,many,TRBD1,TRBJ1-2,CSVDRGQAGYTF,TGCAGCGTGGACAGGGGGCAGGCTGGCTACACCTTC
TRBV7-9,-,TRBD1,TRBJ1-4,CASSSYSGGIVEKLFF,TGTGCCAGCAGCTCATACTCAGGGGGCATAGTTGAAAAACTGTTTTTT
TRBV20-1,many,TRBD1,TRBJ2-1,CSASPADRGLNEQFF,TGCAGTGCTAGCCCCGCGGACAGGGGCTTAAATGAGCAGTTCTTC
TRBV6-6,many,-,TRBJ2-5,CASSTGSLGETQYF,TGTGCCAGCAGTACCGGGTCCCTGGGAGAGACCCAGTACTTC
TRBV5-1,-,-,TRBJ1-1,CASSFGTGGNTEAFF,TGCGCCAGCAGCTTTGGGACCGGGGGGAACACTGAAGCTTTCTTT
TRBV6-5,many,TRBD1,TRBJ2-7,CASSYWTGGGYEQYF,TGTGCCAGCAGTTACTGGACAGGGGGCGGGTACGAGCAGTACTTC
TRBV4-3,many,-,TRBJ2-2,CASSHALTADGELFF,TGCGCCAGCAGCCATGCGTTGACCGCCGACGGGGAGCTGTTTTTT
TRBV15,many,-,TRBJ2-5,CATSRSGREETQYF,TGTGCCACCAGCAGATCGGGACGTGAAGAGACCCAGTACTTC
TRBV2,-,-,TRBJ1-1,CASSFTYEAFF,TGTGCCAGCAGCTTCACCTATGAAGCTTTCTTT
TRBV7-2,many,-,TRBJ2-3,CPSAGGPDTQYF,TGTCCTTCAGCCGGGGGGCCAGATACGCAGTATTTT
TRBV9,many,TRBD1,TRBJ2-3,CASSPRQGTTDTQYF,TGTGCCAGCAGCCCAAGACAGGGTACCACAGATACGCAGTATTTT
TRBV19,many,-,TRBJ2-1,CASSPLGSYNEQFF,TGTGCCAGTAGCCCCCTTGGGTCCTACAATGAGCAGTTCTTC
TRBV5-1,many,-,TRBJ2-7,CASSLGGFSYEQYF,TGCGCCAGCAGCTTGGGCGGGTTTTCCTACGAGCAGTACTTC
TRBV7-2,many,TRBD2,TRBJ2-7,CASSLEAGVHEQYF,TGTGCCAGCAGCTTAGAAGCGGGGGTTCATGAGCAGTACTTC
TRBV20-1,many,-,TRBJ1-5,CSGTDRGFNQPQHF,TGCAGTGGGACAGATCGGGGCTTCAATCAGCCCCAGCATTTT
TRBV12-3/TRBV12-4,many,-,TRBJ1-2,CASSPTGPNYGYTF,TGTGCCAGCAGTCCGACAGGACCTAACTATGGCTACACCTTC
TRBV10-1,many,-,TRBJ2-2,CASSSGSTGELFF,TGCGCCAGCAGTTCGGGGAGTACCGGGGAGCTGTTTTTT
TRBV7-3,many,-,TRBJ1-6,CASSSSLISPLHF,TGTGCCAGCAGCTCCTCGTTAATTTCACCCCTCCACTTT
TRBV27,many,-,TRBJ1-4,CASSSIYNEKLFF,TGTGCCAGCAGTTCTATATATAATGAAAAACTGTTTTTT
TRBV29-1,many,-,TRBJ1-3,CSVVVSSGNTIYF,TGCAGCGTTGTCGTAAGCTCTGGAAACACCATATATTTT
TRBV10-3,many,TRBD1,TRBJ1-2,CAISESGQPNYGYTF,TGTGCCATCAGTGAGTCGGGACAGCCGAACTATGGCTACACCTTC
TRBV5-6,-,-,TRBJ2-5,CASSVIEGSRETQYF,TGTGCCAGCAGCGTAATTGAGGGGTCTCGGGAGACCCAGTACTTC
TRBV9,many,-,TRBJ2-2,CASSVASHTGELFF,TGTGCCAGCAGCGTAGCTTCCCATACCGGGGAGCTGTTTTTT
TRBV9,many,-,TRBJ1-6,CASSVEGTKDSPLHF,TGTGCCAGCAGCGTAGAAGGGACTAAAGATTCACCCCTCCACTTT
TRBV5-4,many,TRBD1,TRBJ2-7,CASSGRRDSPYEQYF,TGTGCCAGCAGCGGGCGCCGGGACAGCCCCTACGAGCAGTACTTC
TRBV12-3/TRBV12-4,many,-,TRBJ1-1,CASSFSVTEAFF,TGTGCCAGCAGTTTTTCCGTAACTGAAGCTTTCTTT
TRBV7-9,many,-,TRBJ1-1,CASSPTTEAFF,TGTGCCAGCAGCCCGACAACCGAAGCTTTCTTT
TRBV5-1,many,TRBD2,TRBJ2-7,CASSSGEGNEQYF,TGCGCCAGCAGCTCGGGGGAGGGTAACGAGCAGTACTTC
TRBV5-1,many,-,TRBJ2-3,CASSSGFRTDTQYF,TGCGCCAGCAGCTCGGGATTCCGCACAGATACGCAGTATTTT
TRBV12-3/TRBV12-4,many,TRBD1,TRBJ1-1,CATTEGALTEAFF,TGTGCCACCACCGAGGGGGCACTCACTGAAGCTTTCTTT
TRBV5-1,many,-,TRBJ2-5,CASSFRGIQETQYF,TGCGCCAGCAGCTTCCGGGGCATCCAAGAGACCCAGTACTTC
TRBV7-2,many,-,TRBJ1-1,CASSLSGTTRSRTEAFF,TGTGCCAGCAGCTTAAGCGGGACCACCAGATCGAGAACTGAAGCTTTCTTT